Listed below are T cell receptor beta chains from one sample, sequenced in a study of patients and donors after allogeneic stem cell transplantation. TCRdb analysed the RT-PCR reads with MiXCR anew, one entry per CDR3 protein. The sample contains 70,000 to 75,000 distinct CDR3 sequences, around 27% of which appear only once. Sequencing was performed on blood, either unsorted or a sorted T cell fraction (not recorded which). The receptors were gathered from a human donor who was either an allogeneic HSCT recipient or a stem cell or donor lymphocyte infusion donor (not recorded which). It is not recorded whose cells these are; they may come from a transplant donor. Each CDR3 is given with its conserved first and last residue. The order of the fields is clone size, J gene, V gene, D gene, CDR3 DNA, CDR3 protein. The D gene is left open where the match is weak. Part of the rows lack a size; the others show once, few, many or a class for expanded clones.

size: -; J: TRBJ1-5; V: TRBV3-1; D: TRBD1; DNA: TGTGCCAGCAGCCAGGGGACAGGATCCAATCAGCCCCAGCATTTT; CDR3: CASSQGTGSNQPQHF
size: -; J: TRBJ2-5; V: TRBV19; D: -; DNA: TGTGCCAGTAGTATAGGGCGGCAAGAGACCCAGTACTTC; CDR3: CASSIGRQETQYF
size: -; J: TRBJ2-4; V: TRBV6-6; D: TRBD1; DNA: TGTGCCAGCAGTTACTCCGGGACAGGGAGAGTCAACATTCAGTACTTC; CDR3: CASSYSGTGRVNIQYF
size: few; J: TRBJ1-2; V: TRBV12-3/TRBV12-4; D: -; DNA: TGTGCCAGCAGGGGGGACGGGGCCGATGGCTACACCTTC; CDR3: CASRGDGADGYTF
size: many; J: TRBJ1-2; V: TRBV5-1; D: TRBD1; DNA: TGCGCCAGCAGCTTGGGGTGGACAGGGGTGGACTATGGCTACACCTTC; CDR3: CASSLGWTGVDYGYTF
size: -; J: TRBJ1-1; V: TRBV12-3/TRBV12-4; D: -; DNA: TGTGCCAGCAGCCCCGGGGGCGGAACAACTGAAGCTTTCTTT; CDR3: CASSPGGGTTEAFF
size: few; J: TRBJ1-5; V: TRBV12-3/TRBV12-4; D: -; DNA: TGTGCCAGCAGTCCCGCGAGGGGAGGGTTGGGCAATCAGCCCCAGCATTTT; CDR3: CASSPARGGLGNQPQHF
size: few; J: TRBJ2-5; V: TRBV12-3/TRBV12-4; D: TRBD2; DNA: TGTGCCAGCAGCCTCGGGAGGGTTTCGGTTGAGACCCAGTACTTC; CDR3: CASSLGRVSVETQYF
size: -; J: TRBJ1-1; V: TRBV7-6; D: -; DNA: TGTGCCAGCAGCGCGACGGAGAACACTGAAGCTTTCTTT; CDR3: CASSATENTEAFF
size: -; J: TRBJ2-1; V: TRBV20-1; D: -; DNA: TGCAGTGCTAGAGATTGGGGGGGCGATGAGCAGTTCTTC; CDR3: CSARDWGGDEQFF
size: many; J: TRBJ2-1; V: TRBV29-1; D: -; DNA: TGCAGCGTTGAAACCTGGGACACCCAATTCAACAATGAGCAGTTCTTC; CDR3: CSVETWDTQFNNEQFF
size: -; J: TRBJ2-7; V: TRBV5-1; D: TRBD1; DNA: TGCGCCAGCAGCTTGGATGACAGGGGCGAGCAGTACTTC; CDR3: CASSLDDRGEQYF
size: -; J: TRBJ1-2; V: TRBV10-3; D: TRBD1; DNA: TGTGCCATCAGGGAGCGGACAGGCCCAAGTTATGGCTACACCTTC; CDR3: CAIRERTGPSYGYTF
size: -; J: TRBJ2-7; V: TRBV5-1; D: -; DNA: TGCGCCAGCAGCTTGGCCGACTATTCCTACGAGCAGTACTTC; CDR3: CASSLADYSYEQYF
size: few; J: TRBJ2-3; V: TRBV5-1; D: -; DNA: TGCGCCAGTAAAACAGGGGGAGGGCCAGATACGCAGTATTTT; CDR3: CASKTGGGPDTQYF
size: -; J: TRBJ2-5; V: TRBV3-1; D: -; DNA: TGTGCCAGCAGCCCTGGGGGGCAAGAGACCCAGTACTTC; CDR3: CASSPGGQETQYF
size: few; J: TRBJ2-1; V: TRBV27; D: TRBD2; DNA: TGTGCCAGCAGTTGGACTAGCGGGACCTCACGTATTAGAAATGAGCAGTTCTTC; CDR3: CASSWTSGTSRIRNEQFF
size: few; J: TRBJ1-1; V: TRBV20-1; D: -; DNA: TGCAGTGCTCCCTTGTTGGAACACGGTGAAGCTTTCTTT; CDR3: CSAPLLEHGEAFF
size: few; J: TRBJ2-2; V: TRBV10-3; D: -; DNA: TGTGCCATCAGTGAGCGGGGGGCTGGCGGGGAGCTGTTTTTT; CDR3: CAISERGAGGELFF
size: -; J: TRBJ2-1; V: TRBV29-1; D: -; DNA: TGCAGCGTTGAAGGCCCCTTACGGGAGAGGTCCTACAATGAGCAGTTCTTC; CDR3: CSVEGPLRERSYNEQFF
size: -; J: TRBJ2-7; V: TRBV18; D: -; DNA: TGTGCCAGCTCACTGGCAGGGGCGGCGGATTACGAGCAGTACTTC; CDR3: CASSLAGAADYEQYF
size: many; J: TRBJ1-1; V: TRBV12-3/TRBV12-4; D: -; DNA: TGTGCCTCCTCGGGGACGGTGGGAACTGAAGCTTTCTTT; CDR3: CASSGTVGTEAFF
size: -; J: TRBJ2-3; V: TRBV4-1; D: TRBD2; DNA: TGCGCCAGCAGCCTCCCTAGCGGGGCCACAGATACGCAGTATTTT; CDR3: CASSLPSGATDTQYF
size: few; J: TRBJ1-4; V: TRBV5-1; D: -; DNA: TGCGCCAGCAGCACGGGCGTTGGAAAAGAAAAACTGTTTTTT; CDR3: CASSTGVGKEKLFF
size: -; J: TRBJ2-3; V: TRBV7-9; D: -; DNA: TGTGCCAGCAGTCTTCCGCTCACAGATACGCAGTATTTT; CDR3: CASSLPLTDTQYF
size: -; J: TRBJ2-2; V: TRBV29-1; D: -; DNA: TGCAGCGCCCGAGGGGGGACTTCTATCCCCGGGGAGCTGTTTTTT; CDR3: CSARGGTSIPGELFF
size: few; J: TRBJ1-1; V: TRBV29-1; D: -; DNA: TGCAGCGTCGAACATACTAAAGGCACTGAAGCTTTCTTT; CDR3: CSVEHTKGTEAFF
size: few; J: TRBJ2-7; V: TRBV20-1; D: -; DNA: TGCAGTGCTAGAGCGCTAGCCCCATACGAGCAGTACTTC; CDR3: CSARALAPYEQYF
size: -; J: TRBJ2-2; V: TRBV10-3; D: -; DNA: TGTGCCATCAGCCCGAACACCGGGGAGCTGTTTTTT; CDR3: CAISPNTGELFF
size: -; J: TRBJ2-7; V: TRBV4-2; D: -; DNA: TGTGCCAGCAGCCAAAGGGGACGCAACTCCTACGAGCAGTACTTC; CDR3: CASSQRGRNSYEQYF